This T cell receptor beta chain was profiled in a study of T cells expressing NK-cell markers. Study overall: Among the eight sequenced donors, seven tested HCMV-seropositive and one tested seronegative.

UMIs accompanied the 5'RACE template switching by which TCR beta cDNA was made. TCRdb re-called the 5' RACE reads and shows each CDR3 protein once, DNA omitted. The table lists about 460,000 distinct CDR3 sequences. CDR3 size: 13 residues. This sequence was found in a woman aged 45-65 years in good health. Sequenced sample: blood T cells: a sorted CD56 or NKG2C T cell subset, CD4+ or CD8+ T cells, or bulk PBMC T cells (not recorded which). The gene calls are TRBV12-3 or TRBV12-4 and TRBJ1-1. The CDR3 reads CASTGMVNTEAFF.